This TCR beta chain was captured in a study of early T cells in non-severe SARS-CoV-2 infection. Study overall: Whole-blood bulk RNA, unsorted, was sequenced, and chains were unpaired.

Trimming stripped 3 bases from V and 5 bases from J, with 29 bases between. Germline V lookup: CDR1 SGHTA, CDR2 FQGNSA. This CDR3 has 20 amino acids. This clonotype has at least ten counts. The protocol attached unique molecular identifiers to individual cDNA molecules. MiXCR, applied by TCRdb to the 5' RACE reads, yields one record per CDR3 protein. The profile shows around 52,000 distinct CDR3 sequences, over 10% of them singletons. The sequencing sample was made of whole blood. The chain couples TRBV7-2 to TRBJ2-1, with D perhaps TRBD2 (6 bases). The TCR sequence derives from an adult who was a healthcare worker with PCR-confirmed SARS-CoV-2 infection or an uninfected control (not recorded which). The CDR3, as DNA: TGTGCCAGCAGCTTTAGCGGTGTATGGGCCTCGCTTCAGCCCAACAATGAGCAGTTCTTC. Its translation: CASSFSGVWASLQPNNEQFF.